This TCR beta chain was profiled in a study of blood T cell repertoires in COVID-19. In the study overall: The origin of the acute and convalescent COVID-19 samples was the United States, Italy and Spain. T cells, B-cell-depleted T cells, or PBMCs provided the cDNA or gDNA that served as material.

Original data processing: Amplification of reference gene primers provided the estimated nucleated cell counts. Profiled with immunoSEQ multiplex PCR; TCRdb holds only in-frame clones, not every one. The DNA gave D and trimming, while V, J and clone size come from that table. The sample comprises 95,000 to 150,000 clones, roughly four fifths of which are singletons, and 12% rests with the top ten. This CDR3 spans 14 amino acids. Trimming took off 2 bases at V and 5 bases at J, with 9 bases between the two ends. Germline V gene sequence: CDR1 KGHSH, CDR2 LQKENI. Sequencing input: peripheral blood. This chain uses TRBV18 with TRBJ2-2, with D unresolved. This TCR derives from a man in his sixties with acute or convalescent COVID-19. The CDR3 coding sequence is TGTGCCAGCTCACCAGGCGGAGAGACCGGGGAGCTGTTTTTT. The encoded protein is CASSPGGETGELFF.